This T cell receptor beta chain was captured in a study of shared clonotypes between healthy human individuals. About the research overall: With ages of 18 to 49, the donors were a couple of women and a few men.

Profiled with immunoSEQ multiplex PCR; TCRdb holds only in-frame clones, not every one. The repertoire holds fewer than 1.6 million clones, with 98% as singletons. Study results and caveats: It was the non-shared clonotypes that had lower generation probabilities than clonotypes shared by all four donors.

Germline lookup yields CDR1 SGHRS and CDR2 YFSETQ. The V gene lost 0 bases and the J gene lost 2 bases, with 9 bases spanning the gap. The CDR3 sequence is 16 residues long. This clone was seen a single time. No antigen is known for it. What was sequenced was naive CD4+ T cells sorted from blood. Stated subset: CD45RA+ positively selected. The TCR originated in a young man in good health. The chain is built from TRBV5-1 and TRBJ2-6; D might be TRBD1 (6 bases). CDR3 amino acids: CASSLDGGPGANVLTF. The CDR3 nucleotides read TGCGCCAGCAGCTTGGATGGGGGCCCTGGGGCCAACGTCCTGACTTTC.